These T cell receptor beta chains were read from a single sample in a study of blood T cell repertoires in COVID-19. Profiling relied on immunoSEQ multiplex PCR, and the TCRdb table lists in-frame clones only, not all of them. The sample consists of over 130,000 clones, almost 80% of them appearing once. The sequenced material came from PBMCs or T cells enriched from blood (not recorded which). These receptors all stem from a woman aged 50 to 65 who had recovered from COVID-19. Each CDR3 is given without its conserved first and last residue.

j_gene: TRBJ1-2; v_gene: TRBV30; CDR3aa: AWGQNYGYT
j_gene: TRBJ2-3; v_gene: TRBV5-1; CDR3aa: ASSGTSTDTQY
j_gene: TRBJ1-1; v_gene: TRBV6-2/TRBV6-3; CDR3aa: ASRPTEGSSTEAF
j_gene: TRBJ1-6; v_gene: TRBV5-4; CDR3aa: ASSSRDSNSPLH
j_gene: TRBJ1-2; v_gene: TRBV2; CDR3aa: ASSDNRDRGPVNYGYT
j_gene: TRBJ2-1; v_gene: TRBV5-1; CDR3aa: ASSLSLAFYNEQF
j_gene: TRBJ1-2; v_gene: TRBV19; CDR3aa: ASSIVDRGRNGYT
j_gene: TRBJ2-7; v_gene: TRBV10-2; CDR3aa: ASSEAGNEQY
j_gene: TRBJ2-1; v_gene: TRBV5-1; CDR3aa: ASSPRRGSSYNEQF
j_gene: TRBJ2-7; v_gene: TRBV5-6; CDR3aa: ASSFSGAREQY
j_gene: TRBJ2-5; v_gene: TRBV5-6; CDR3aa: ASSLWTSGSKETQY
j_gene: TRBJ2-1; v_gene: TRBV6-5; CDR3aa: ASTLPGGNEQF
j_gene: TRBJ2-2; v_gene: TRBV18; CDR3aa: ASSPQGLGTGELF
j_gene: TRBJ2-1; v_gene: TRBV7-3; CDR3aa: ASSFSRTPSINEQF
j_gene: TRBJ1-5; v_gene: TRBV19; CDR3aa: ASSIGTGNQPQH
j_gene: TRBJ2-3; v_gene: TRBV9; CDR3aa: ASSVLGRTDTQY
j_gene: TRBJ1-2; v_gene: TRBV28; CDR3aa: ASTTGGRANYGYT
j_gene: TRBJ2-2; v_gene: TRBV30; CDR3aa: AWRTPGTPTGELF
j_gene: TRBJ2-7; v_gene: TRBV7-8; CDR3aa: ASSSTGDRVDYEQY
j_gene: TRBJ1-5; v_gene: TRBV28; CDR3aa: ASTKLGGTGGYYSNQPQH
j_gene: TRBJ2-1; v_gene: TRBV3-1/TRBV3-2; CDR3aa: ASMLSDEQF
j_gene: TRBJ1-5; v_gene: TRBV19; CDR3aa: ASSTLGQGNQPQH
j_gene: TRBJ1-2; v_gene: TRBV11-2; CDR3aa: ASSVHTGAYNYGYT
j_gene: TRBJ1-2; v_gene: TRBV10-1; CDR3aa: ASNRSNYGYT
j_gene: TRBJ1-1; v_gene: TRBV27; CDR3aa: ASTPDRSTEAF
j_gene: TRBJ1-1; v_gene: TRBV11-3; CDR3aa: ASNTGGLINTEAF
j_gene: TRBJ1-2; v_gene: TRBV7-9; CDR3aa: ASSSGTGTNYGYT
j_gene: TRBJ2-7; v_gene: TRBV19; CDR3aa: ASSIGGGAYEQY
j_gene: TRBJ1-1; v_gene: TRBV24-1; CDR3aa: ATGLRGRRSNTEAF